This TCR beta chain was profiled in a study of blood T cell repertoires in COVID-19. Across the study: In each case, the material was cDNA or gDNA derived from T cells, B-cell-depleted T cells, or PBMCs.

Trimming left V 1 base short and J 4 bases short, with 14 bases between. The CDR3 extends over 16 amino acids. Germline V gives CDR1 SGHNT, CDR2 YYREEE (reference sequence). Original data processing: It was from reference gene primer amplification that nucleated cell counts were estimated. Data came from immunoSEQ multiplex PCR; TCRdb stores just in-frame clones and leaves some out. The DNA gave D and trimming, while V, J and clone size come from that table. Here the sample spans approximately 220,000 clones, more than 85% being singletons. The sequence came from a man aged 35-49 years with acute or convalescent COVID-19. The specimen sequenced was peripheral blood. The chain uses TRBV5-4 and TRBJ1-4; D remains unclear. CDR3 sequence: CASSLLPARGNEKLFF. CDR3 sequence (DNA): TGTGCCAGCAGCTTGCTCCCCGCCCGCGGTAATGAAAAACTGTTTTTT.